The T cell receptor beta chain described here comes from a study of shared clonotypes between healthy human individuals. The CDR3 has 15 residues. Germline CDR1 reads SSHAT; CDR2 reads FNYEAQ (reference sequence). This clone has just one count. Germline is not matched at one junction end, which may reflect a read error. Each cell subset's genomic DNA was divided evenly among several immunoSEQ plates. DNA input for the unsorted PBMC replicate PCRs was around 0.3 ug, tens of thousands of T cell genomes. TCRdb's copy holds only in-frame clones and misses some; the assay was immunoSEQ multiplex PCR. The table lists roughly 490,000 clones, 60% to 85% of them singletons.

This clonotype was obtained from a woman aged 35 to 49 in good health. Some clones in this sample may be carry-over from other donors' samples. The specimen sequenced was PBMCs. The chain joins TRBV7-7 to TRBJ2-5; 14 bases are a match to TRBD2. CDR3: CASSSGLAGEETQYF. Here the CDR3 DNA reads TGTGCTAGCAGCTCGGGACTAGCGGGAGAAGAGACCCAGTACTTC.